This T cell receptor (beta chain) was retrieved from a study of blood T cells in healthy people across ages. A J-beta primer mix and a sample-barcoded 5' primer were used in a second PCR of about 7 to 12 cycles. TCRdb used MiXCR to reprocess the 5' RACE reads, holding one entry per CDR3 protein. The repertoire holds some 1.1 million distinct CDR3 sequences, around two fifths seen once, with around 13% in the top ten. This clonotype turned up a few times. CDR1 is DFQATT and CDR2 is SNEGSKA in the germline V gene (reference sequence). CDR3 length: 17 residues. The V gene end was trimmed by 4 bases and the J gene end by 0 bases; junction bases not matched to a gene: 6.

The TCR originated in a man between 18 and 35 years old in good health. The sample consisted of blood. The V call is TRBV20-1, the J call TRBJ2-3; 14 nucleotides align to TRBD2. For the CDR3, the DNA is TGCAGTGCTACCAGGACTAGCGGGGGGCAGAGCACAGATACGCAGTATTTT. Its protein product is CSATRTSGGQSTDTQYF.